Listed below are T cell receptor beta chains from one sample, sequenced in a study of molecular identifiers for immune sequencing clone quantification. Via MiXCR, TCRdb re-called the PCR reads, giving one row per CDR3 protein. The top ten hold 1.1% to 1.5% of the sample, which has 60,000 to 70,000 distinct CDR3 sequences, 15% to 20% seen once. Sequencing was performed on naive CD8+ T cells from blood, with Jurkat cell RNA spiked in. The receptors originated from a human donor in good health. Some libraries in this study had Jurkat cell RNA spiked in. Both conserved end residues are part of each CDR3. A D gene is named only where the DNA matches it firmly. Expanded clones get a size class; other rows say once, few or many, or leave the size out.

cdr3_length | j_call | d_call | v_call | clone_size | cdr3_nt | cdr3_aa
14 | TRBJ2-7 | TRBD2 | TRBV29-1 | many | TGCAGCGTTGCAACCGTCGGGAGGCCCCGCGAGCAGTACTTC | CSVATVGRPREQYF
15 | TRBJ2-2 | NA | TRBV12-3/TRBV12-4 | NA | TGTGCCAGCAACCCAAGCGGGCCTAACACCGGGGAGCTGTTTTTT | CASNPSGPNTGELFF
13 | TRBJ1-6 | NA | TRBV28 | few | TGTGCCAGCAGCTTAGGGGGTTCTTCACCCCTCCACTTT | CASSLGGSSPLHF
13 | TRBJ2-7 | NA | TRBV3-1 | many | TGTGCCAGCAGTCCCGGGACGGGGCCCGAGCAGTACTTC | CASSPGTGPEQYF
15 | TRBJ1-5 | NA | TRBV27 | many | TGTGCCAGCAGTCCCCTAGCCCCGGAATCTCAGCCCCAGCATTTT | CASSPLAPESQPQHF
15 | TRBJ1-6 | NA | TRBV7-9 | many | TGTGCCAGCAGCCCGGTTGCGGGCCGTAATTCACCCCTCCACTTT | CASSPVAGRNSPLHF
15 | TRBJ2-2 | NA | TRBV4-2 | NA | TGTGCCAGCAGCCAAGTGGGGGGGGCGGACGGGGGGCTGTTCTTT | CASSQVGGADGGLFF
15 | TRBJ2-3 | TRBD2 | TRBV7-2 | many | TGTGCCAGCAGCCGGACTAGCGGGAGGGCAGATACGCAGTATTTT | CASSRTSGRADTQYF
14 | TRBJ2-1 | NA | TRBV12-5 | NA | TGTGCTAGTGGAGACTCGAACAACTACAATGAGCAGTTCTTC | CASGDSNNYNEQFF
14 | TRBJ2-5 | TRBD2 | TRBV5-1 | NA | TGCGCCAGCAGTCCTCTAGCGGGAGAAGAGACCCAGTGCTTC | CASSPLAGEETQCF
14 | TRBJ1-1 | NA | TRBV4-1 | many | TGCGCCAGCAGCCAAGTTACTACACAAACTGAAGCTTTCTTT | CASSQVTTQTEAFF
16 | TRBJ2-2 | NA | TRBV28 | many | TGTGCCAGCAGCCATAATAGGTACTCCTACACCGGGGAGCTGTTTTTT | CASSHNRYSYTGELFF
16 | TRBJ2-7 | TRBD2 | TRBV4-3 | many | TGCGCCAGCAGCCAGCTACTGGGACTAGCGGACTACGAGCAGTACTTC | CASSQLLGLADYEQYF
16 | TRBJ2-1 | TRBD2 | TRBV11-3 | many | TGTGCCAGCAGCTTGGAGACTAGCGGGGAATACAATGAGCAGTTCTTC | CASSLETSGEYNEQFF
14 | TRBJ2-7 | NA | TRBV7-9 | many | TGTGCCAGCAGCTTATCTGGGGGGAACTACGAGCAGTACTTC | CASSLSGGNYEQYF
14 | TRBJ2-7 | TRBD2 | TRBV5-3 | NA | TGTGCCAGCAGCTTAAGCGGGAGGGCCGGTGGGCAGTACTTC | CASSLSGRAGGQYF
13 | TRBJ2-7 | NA | TRBV20-1 | many | TGCAGTGCTAGGTTGTCAGGGACCTACGAGCAGTACTTC | CSARLSGTYEQYF
15 | TRBJ2-1 | TRBD2 | TRBV12-3/TRBV12-4 | NA | TGTGCCAGCAGTTGGGGTCTAGCGGCATCCAATGAGCAGTTCTTC | CASSWGLAASNEQFF
20 | TRBJ2-3 | TRBD2 | TRBV14 | many | TGTGCCAGCAGCCAAGATTATGGCGGGGAGCGGGAGAGCAGCACAGATACGCAGTATTTT | CASSQDYGGERESSTDTQYF
15 | TRBJ2-1 | NA | TRBV30 | many | TGTGCCTGGAGTGTAGGGACGAGCTCCTACAATGAGCAGTTCTTC | CAWSVGTSSYNEQFF
14 | TRBJ1-2 | NA | TRBV4-1 | many | TGCGCCAGCAGCCAAGAGAACAGGGCCTATGGCTACACCTTC | CASSQENRAYGYTF
14 | TRBJ1-1 | NA | TRBV6-6 | many | TGTGCCAGCAGCGCGACAGCCATGAACACTGAAGCTTTCTTT | CASSATAMNTEAFF
17 | TRBJ2-2 | TRBD2 | TRBV4-3 | NA | TGCGCCAGCAGCCAAGATTGGCGGGGGTCTCGGTCCGGGGAGCTGTTTTTT | CASSQDWRGSRSGELFF
15 | TRBJ2-1 | TRBD2 | TRBV11-3 | many | TGTGCCAGCAGCCGACTAGCGGAGCCGTACAATGAGCAGTTCTTC | CASSRLAEPYNEQFF
13 | TRBJ2-1 | TRBD2 | TRBV7-6 | many | TGTGCCAGCAGCTTAACTAGCGGGCGTGAGCAGTTCTTC | CASSLTSGREQFF
12 | TRBJ1-2 | NA | TRBV29-1 | many | TGCAGCGTTGACCAGGGGACCTATGGCTACACCTTC | CSVDQGTYGYTF
21 | TRBJ1-3 | NA | TRBV11-2 | many | TGTGCCAGCAGCTTAATAGCAGGGTCAGGGGCCACTCCCTTCTCTGGAAACACCATATATTTT | CASSLIAGSGATPFSGNTIYF
13 | TRBJ2-7 | NA | TRBV7-9 | many | TGTGCCAGCAGCTCCCATAGCTCCTACGAGCAGTACTTC | CASSSHSSYEQYF
13 | TRBJ1-6 | NA | TRBV24-1 | NA | TGTGCCACCAGTGAGAATCTGAATTCACCCCTCCACTTT | CATSENLNSPLHF
12 | TRBJ1-1 | NA | TRBV28 | many | TGTGCCAGCAGTTTACTCGACGCTGAAGCTTTCTTT | CASSLLDAEAFF
14 | TRBJ1-2 | NA | TRBV13 | few | TGTGCCAGCAGCCCGAGAGGGAGCCTTTATGGCTACACCTTC | CASSPRGSLYGYTF
14 | TRBJ2-1 | TRBD2 | TRBV27 | few | TGTGCCAGCAGTATCGGGAGGTCCTACAATGAGCAGTTCTTC | CASSIGRSYNEQFF
11 | TRBJ2-1 | NA | TRBV7-9 | few | TGTGCCAGCAGCTACACTTGGGAGCAGTTCTTC | CASSYTWEQFF
11 | TRBJ1-1 | NA | TRBV6-2/TRBV6-3 | many | TGTGCCAGCATTATGAACACTGAAGCTTTCTTT | CASIMNTEAFF
15 | TRBJ2-7 | TRBD2 | TRBV3-1 | medium-sized | TGTGCCAGCGCACAGGTCGGGGAGGGCGCCTACGAGCAGTACTTC | CASAQVGEGAYEQYF
15 | TRBJ2-7 | NA | TRBV7-9 | many | TGTGCCAGCAGCTTAGCAGGAGGGACCTCCTACGAGCAGTACTTC | CASSLAGGTSYEQYF
18 | TRBJ1-4 | NA | TRBV27 | many | TGTGCCAGCAGTTTAGCCGACCTCCCCACAGGACCTAATGAAAAACTGTTTTTT | CASSLADLPTGPNEKLFF
15 | TRBJ2-1 | TRBD2 | TRBV20-1 | few | TGCAGTGCTCCCTACGGGGCGGGGGCCTACAATGAGCAGTTCTTC | CSAPYGAGAYNEQFF
13 | TRBJ1-1 | NA | TRBV19 | many | TGTGCCAGTAGTGGACACCTGAACACTGAAGCTTTCTTT | CASSGHLNTEAFF
14 | TRBJ2-7 | NA | TRBV3-1 | NA | TGTGCCAGCAGCCCCCTCTCCGGACGGTACGAGCAGTACTTC | CASSPLSGRYEQYF
16 | TRBJ2-3 | NA | TRBV27 | many | TGTGCCAGCAGCCTTACTAATGCAGGGCCGACAGATACGCAGTATTTT | CASSLTNAGPTDTQYF
22 | TRBJ2-1 | TRBD2 | TRBV6-5 | few | TGTGCCAGCAGTTACTCCCGGACTAGCGGAACACCGTCCTACCTCTCCTACAATGAGCAGTTCTTC | CASSYSRTSGTPSYLSYNEQFF
15 | TRBJ2-7 | TRBD2 | TRBV9 | NA | TGTGCCAGCAGCGTAGAAGGGACTAGTTCCTACGAGCAGTACTTC | CASSVEGTSSYEQYF
15 | TRBJ2-2 | NA | TRBV20-1 | NA | TGCAGTGCTAGAGAACCAGGGAGGTACACCGGGGGGCTATTTTTT | CSAREPGRYTGGLFF
13 | TRBJ2-1 | NA | TRBV20-1 | many | TGCAGTGCTTTTGGACCACACTACAATGAGCAGTTCTTC | CSAFGPHYNEQFF
18 | TRBJ2-2 | TRBD2 | TRBV3-1 | many | TGTGCCAGCAGCCAAGAAAGGGCTAGCGGGTGGGGCACCGGGGAGCTGTTTTTT | CASSQERASGWGTGELFF
15 | TRBJ2-7 | TRBD1 | TRBV11-2 | few | TGTGCCAGCAGCTTAGTTGCAGGGGGCACCTACGAGCAGTACTTC | CASSLVAGGTYEQYF
15 | TRBJ2-3 | NA | TRBV27 | many | TGTGCCAGCAGTTTAGGGACATATAACACAGATACGCAGTATTTT | CASSLGTYNTDTQYF
16 | TRBJ1-1 | NA | TRBV13 | many | TGTGCCAGCAGCTCCCGTGCTTGGGACATGAACACTGAAGCTTTCTTT | CASSSRAWDMNTEAFF
17 | TRBJ2-3 | TRBD2 | TRBV7-8 | many | TGTGCCAGCAGCTTACGGCTAGCGGGAATCTTGACAGATACGCAGTATTTT | CASSLRLAGILTDTQYF
12 | TRBJ2-4 | NA | TRBV19 | many | TGTGCCAGTAGTCAGGGCAAAAACATTCAGTACTTC | CASSQGKNIQYF
15 | TRBJ1-5 | NA | TRBV6-1 | many | TGTGCCAGCAGTGAAACATCGGGGAGCAATCAGCCCCAGCATTTT | CASSETSGSNQPQHF
15 | TRBJ2-3 | NA | TRBV7-8 | many | TGTGCCAGCAGCGCCCTAGCGCGAAGCACAGATACGCAGTATTTT | CASSALARSTDTQYF
16 | TRBJ2-2 | NA | TRBV7-9 | many | TGTGCCAGCAGCTACCCCCCACAGGGAGACACCGGGGAGCTGTTTTTT | CASSYPPQGDTGELFF
13 | TRBJ2-3 | NA | TRBV29-1 | medium-sized | TGCAGCGTTGCCCAGGGGCCCACAGATACGCAGTATTTT | CSVAQGPTDTQYF
12 | TRBJ2-3 | NA | TRBV20-1 | many | TGCAGTGCTAGCGGGGGCACAGATACGCAGTATTTT | CSASGGTDTQYF
12 | TRBJ2-7 | NA | TRBV27 | once | TGTGCCAGCAGTACGGGGACCTACGAGCAGCACTTC | CASSTGTYEQHF